One and the same sample provided the 4 T cell receptor beta chains below, sequenced in a study of cytomegalovirus exposure and HLA in healthy donors. Use of 60 Vbeta and 13 Jbeta primers characterized the PCR. Sequenced by immunoSEQ multiplex PCR; TCRdb stores in-frame clones only, minus some. In the table there are 150,000 to 200,000 clones, about four fifths of which are singletons. Sequenced input: PBMCs. The receptor source for this set is a woman aged 25 to 39 in good health and CMV-seropositive.

CDR3 in DNA: TGTGCCAGCAGCTTAGTGGAGAACTACGAGCAGTACTTC. It translates to CASSLVENYEQYF. The J gene is TRBJ2-7, the V gene TRBV7-6; D remains unclear. This CDR3 has 13 amino acids. CDR1 and CDR2 (germline): SGHVS, FNYEAQ. Deletions cut 1 base from V and 3 bases from J, with 7 bases between.

CDR3 sequence: CASSYSRAFYGYTF. CDR3 bases: TGTGCCAGCAGTTACTCGAGGGCCTTCTATGGCTACACCTTC. The chain has TRBV6-5 and TRBJ1-2; D gene uncertain. The CDR3 is 14 residues long. V lost 0 bases and J lost 4, with 9 bases in between. The germline V gene encodes CDR1 MNHEY and CDR2 SVGAGI.

V usage is TRBV6-1 and J usage is TRBJ1-4, with TRBD1 matching 7 bases. Losses at the gene ends were 8 bases for V and 6 bases for J; bases not matched to a gene: 9. Germline CDR1 reads MNHNS; CDR2 reads SASEGT. This CDR3 is 14 amino acids long. The CDR3 DNA follows: TGTGCCAGCTCACGTTGGGACAGTTATGAAAAACTGTTTTTT. Protein sequence: CASSRWDSYEKLFF.

This clone was observed a handful of times. The chain is built from TRBV5-1 and TRBJ2-5; D perhaps matches TRBD1 (5 bases). Per the germline V gene, CDR1 is SGHRS and CDR2 is YFSETQ. The CDR3 spans 15 residues. V was trimmed by 0 bases and J by 5 bases, leaving 14 bases between them. CDR3 nucleotides: TGCGCCAGCAGCTTGGACGACAGCGTTTCGGAGACCCAGTACTTC. It encodes CASSLDDSVSETQYF. Supplemented by reference TRBV5-1 and TRBJ2-5, the full variable domain reads KAGVTQTPRYLIKTRGQQVTLSCSPISGHRSVSWYQQTPGQGLQFLFEYFSETQRNKGNFPGRFSGRQFSNSRSEMNVSTLELGDSALYLCASSLDDSVSETQYFGPGTRLLVL.